What follows are 26 T cell receptor beta chains derived from one specimen sequenced in a study of tumor and adjacent non-tumor tissue in lung cancer. No cell sorting was done before RNA was extracted from the tissue. A modified ARM-PCR protocol with three rounds of nested PCR amplified TCRbeta. TCRdb re-called the multiplex PCR reads with MiXCR, one entry per CDR3 protein. Of roughly 66,000 distinct CDR3 sequences listed, about 80% are singletons. The sequenced sample consisted of lung tumor tissue. The source of these receptors is a man aged 55-75 years with non-small cell lung cancer.

There are a few counts of this clonotype. V is TRBV20-1 and J is TRBJ1-2; D may be TRBD1 (5 bases). CDR3 length: 11 residues. From germline, CDR1 is DFQATT and CDR2 SNEGSKA (reference sequence). For the CDR3, the DNA is TGCAATACACGTCAGGGTTATGGCTACACCTTC. It encodes CNTRQGYGYTF.

For this clonotype: One junction end disagrees with the germline gene, perhaps due to a read error. The chain is built from TRBV20-1 and TRBJ2-3; the D is unclear. The CDR3 has 15 residues. Germline CDR1 and CDR2: DFQATT and SNEGSKA (reference sequence). As DNA, the CDR3 is TGCAGTGCACCTGCCGGAGCTTTGATCACAGATACGCAGTATTTC. This gives the protein CSAPAGALITDTQYF.

A remark on this clonotype: The CDR3 does not end in the conserved phenylalanine or tryptophan, so this is likely a read error. The limits of the CDR3 on the DNA are not certain, so only TCRdb's listed CDR3 is given. This rearrangement joins TRBV14 to TRBJ2-4; the table assigns TRBD1, which was not confirmed against the DNA. 13 amino acids form the CDR3, both terminal residues included. The germline CDR1 and CDR2 sequences are SGHDN and FVKESK. The CDR3 reads CASSRDRVNIQHS.

Concerning this clonotype: The germline gene is not matched at one end of the junction; a read error may be the cause. This chain connects TRBV20-1 to TRBJ1-1; possibly TRBD1 for D (5 bases). The CDR3 runs to 12 residues. Germline V gene data show CDR1 as DFQATT and CDR2 as SNEGSKA (reference sequence). CDR3 nucleotide sequence: TGCAATGCTAGAGTCAGGGCGGCTGAAGCATTCTTT. Amino acid sequence: CNARVRAAEAFF.

This clonotype has more than one count but fewer than ten. The CDR3 region has the DNA TGTGCCAGCAGCTTAGTTGGTACCGATGAAAAACTGTTTTTT. This gives the protein CASSLVGTDEKLFF. The chain uses TRBV7-9 and TRBJ1-4; D is uncertain. The CDR3 is made up of 14 amino acids. V was clipped by 1 base and J by 6 bases, with 9 bases between them. From germline, CDR1 is SEHNR and CDR2 FQNEAQ (reference sequence). The whole variable domain, remainder taken from reference TRBV7-9 and TRBJ1-4, is DTGVSQNPRHKITKRGQNVTFRCDPISEHNRLYWYRQTLGQGPEFLTYFQNEAQLEKSRLLSDRFSAERPKGSFSTLEIQRTEQGDSAMYLCASSLVGTDEKLFFGSGTQLSVL.

Comments on this clonotype: Sequence at one end of the junction differs from germline and may be a read error. This chain joins TRBV6-5 and TRBJ2-3; 8 nucleotides match TRBD2. From germline, CDR1 is MNHEY and CDR2 SVGAGI. This CDR3 is 15 amino acids long. The CDR3 sequence is CANSRASGRADTQYF. The DNA of the CDR3 is TGTGCCAACAGTAGAGCTAGCGGGCGTGCAGATACGCAGTATTTT.

There are a few counts of this clonotype. One end of the junction does not line up with germline, which may come from a read error. The V call is TRBV5-4, the J call TRBJ1-2; D possibly corresponds to TRBD1 (5 bases). This CDR3 contains 17 residues. Germline V gene lookup returns CDR1 SGHNT and CDR2 YYREEE (reference sequence). Here the CDR3 reads CASSPGATGKDYCGYTF. The CDR3 DNA is TGTGCCAGCAGCCCCGGGGCCACCGGTAAAGATTACTGTGGCTACACTTTC. The whole variable domain, remainder taken from reference TRBV5-4 and TRBJ1-2, is ETGVTQSPTHLIKTRGQQVTLRCSSQSGHNTVSWYQQALGQGPQFIFQYYREEENGRGNFPPRFSGLQFPNYSSELNVNALELDDSALYLCASSPGATGKDYCGYTFGSGTRLTVV.

Concerning this clonotype itself: The junction shows a germline mismatch at one end, possibly a read error. V is TRBV11-2 and J is TRBJ2-2; 7 positions agree with TRBD2. This CDR3 has 17 amino acids. Germline CDR1 and CDR2: SGHAT and FQNNGV. Here the CDR3 reads CASSLIGRERGTGKLFF. CDR3 DNA sequence: TGTGCCAGCAGCTTAATAGGGCGGGAGCGCGGCACCGGGAAGCTGTTTTTT.

This clonotype appeared a few times. One end of the junction does not line up with germline, which may come from a read error. The V and J genes are TRBV29-1 and TRBJ2-1, with D uncertain. Germline CDR1 reads SQVTM; CDR2 reads ANQGSEA. The length of the CDR3 is 14 residues. The CDR3 DNA is TGTAGCCCCCGAAGGCAAGGTTCCCACAATGAGCAGTTCTTC. Translation gives CSPRRQGSHNEQFF.

In its sample, this clonotype was seen once. The J gene is TRBJ2-3, the V gene TRBV28; 11 nucleotides align to TRBD2. The V gene end was trimmed by 9 bases and the J gene end by 6 bases; junction bases not matched to a gene: 20. CDR1 is MDHEN and CDR2 is SYDVKM in the germline V gene. The CDR3 loop spans 18 amino acids. CDR3 DNA: TGTGCCAGTAGTCCCTTCTGGAATAGCGGGAGGGCCCCGGATACGCAGTATTTT. Translating gives CASSPFWNSGRAPDTQYF.

V is TRBV20-1 and J is TRBJ2-1; D is perhaps TRBD1 (6 bases). The germline V and J ends were trimmed by 0 bases and 4 bases, with 22 bases remaining between them. The CDR3 covers 18 residues. Germline CDR1 DFQATT, CDR2 SNEGSKA (reference sequence). In DNA form, the CDR3 reads TGCAGTGCTAGAGAACGCAGGGGTAGTGGAGAAAATTACAATGAGCAGTTCTTC. Its protein product is CSARERRGSGENYNEQFF.

On this clonotype itself: The junction departs from germline at one end; a sequencing error may be responsible. This chain connects TRBV5-1 to TRBJ2-1; 8 bases are shared with TRBD2. This CDR3 has 19 amino acids. Germline V CDR1 and CDR2: SGHRS, YFSETQ. The CDR3 sequence is CTSSSVGNKRGSSYNEQFF. The CDR3, as DNA: TGCACCAGCAGCTCGGTGGGTAATAAGCGGGGGAGCTCCTACAATGAGCAGTTCTTC. The full variable domain, with the rest looked up from reference TRBV5-1 and TRBJ2-1, is KAGVTQTPRYLIKTRGQQVTLSCSPISGHRSVSWYQQTPGQGLQFLFEYFSETQRNKGNFPGRFSGRQFSNSRSEMNVSTLELGDSALYLCTSSSVGNKRGSSYNEQFFGPGTRLTVL.

This clonotype was seen a handful of times. A junction boundary mismatches the germline segment, possibly from a read error. The chain is built from TRBV6-1 and TRBJ1-5; possibly TRBD1 for D (6 bases). The CDR3 loop spans 13 amino acids. CDR1 MNHNS and CDR2 SASEGT come from the germline V gene. CDR3: CTSNITGNQPQHF. CDR3 nucleotides: TGTACCAGCAATATCACAGGGAACCAGCCCCAGCATTTT.

The CDR3 nucleotides read TGTGCCAGCGAGAGGTGGGGGGGCCGTTGTGAACAGTTCTTC. It specifies CASERWGGRCEQFF. The chain joins TRBV11-1 to TRBJ2-1; weak D call: TRBD2 (7 bases). V lost 8 bases and J 13 bases, leaving 24 bases between the germline ends. CDR1 and CDR2 from the germline V gene are SGHAT and FQDESV (reference sequence). The CDR3 consists of 14 residues. Filled out from reference TRBV11-1 and TRBJ2-1, the complete variable domain reads EAEVAQSPRYKITEKSQAVAFWCDPISGHATLYWYRQILGQGPELLVQFQDESVVDDSQLPKDRFSAERLKGVDSTLKIQPAELGDSAMYLCASERWGGRCEQFFGPGTRLTVL.

This clonotype was recorded only once. The chain carries TRBV20-1 and TRBJ2-7; tentatively, D is TRBD1 (6 bases). CDR1 is DFQATT and CDR2 is SNEGSKA in the germline V gene (reference sequence). CDR3 size: 12 residues. This chain's CDR3 is CSAMDRPDEQYV. CDR3 in DNA: TGCAGTGCAATGGACAGACCCGACGAGCAGTATGTC.

A note on this clonotype: Germline is not matched at one junction end, which may reflect a read error. The CDR3 loop reads CDSSQDSYEQYF. CDR3 DNA sequence: TGTGACAGCAGCCAGGATTCCTACGAGCAGTACTTC. The chain joins TRBV2 to TRBJ2-7; no definite D call. CDR3 length: 12 amino acids. The germline CDR1 and CDR2 sequences are SNHLY and FYNNEI.

The gene calls are TRBV29-1 and TRBJ1-2, with a possible D match to TRBD1 (6 bases). The CDR3 covers 13 residues. Germline CDR1 reads SQVTM; CDR2 reads ANQGSEA. Trimming took off 8 bases at V and 8 bases at J, with 21 bases between the two ends. CDR3 nucleotides: TGCAGCATTTGGACAGCTAGCAACGGGGGCTACACCTTC. Translating it yields CSIWTASNGGYTF.

A note on this clonotype: The junction shows a germline mismatch at one end, possibly a read error. V is TRBV28 and J is TRBJ2-7, with D maybe TRBD1 (5 bases). Germline CDR1 reads MDHEN; CDR2 reads SYDVKM. This CDR3 is 17 amino acids long. DNA for the CDR3: TGTGCTAGCAATACTGGACATATTAGACGGAGCACCTACGAGCAGTACTTC. It encodes CASNTGHIRRSTYEQYF.

This clonotype was recorded at least ten times. A read error may produce the germline difference seen at one junction end. V usage is TRBV6-5 and J usage is TRBJ1-1; tentative D call: TRBD1 (5 bases). The CDR3 runs to 15 residues. In germline, CDR1 is MNHEY, CDR2 SVGAGI. The CDR3 nucleotides are TGTGACAGCAGTTACTCGAGAAGGGGAGGAACTGAAGCTTTATTT. Encoded protein: CDSSYSRRGGTEALF.

On this clonotype itself: With a much larger clone just one base away, this may be a read error. The chain employs TRBV28 and TRBJ2-1; TRBD1 matches 8 bases. The CDR3 runs to 16 residues. Germline V lookup: CDR1 MDHEN, CDR2 SYDVKM. CDR3 sequence: CASSLRTGSNFDEQLF. In nucleotides, the CDR3 is TGTGCCAGCAGTTTAAGGACAGGGAGCAACTTCGATGAGCAGCTCTTC.

With regard to this clonotype: One end of the junction fails to match germline, which may point to a read error. The J gene is TRBJ2-1, the V gene TRBV12-3 or TRBV12-4; 7 positions agree with TRBD2. The CDR3 is made up of 14 amino acids. CDR3 DNA: TGTGCCAGCAGTTTTGGCGGGAGAGCTCATGAGCACTTCTTC. Translation gives CASSFGGRAHEHFF.

This clonotype has more than one count but fewer than ten. The rearrangement uses TRBV21-1 and TRBJ2-1; TRBD1 was called by the table and not checked on the DNA. TRBV21-1 is a pseudogene. The CDR3 has 12 amino acids. CDR3 region: CASSRVRVRQFF. In DNA, the CDR3 is TGTGCCAGCAGCCGAGTCAGGGTGAGGCAGTTCTTC.

This clonotype was observed a handful of times. This chain joins TRBV29-1 and TRBJ1-1; 7 bases are shared with TRBD1. Per germline, CDR1 SQVTM and CDR2 ANQGSEA. The CDR3 is 13 residues long. The CDR3 loop reads CRASAGGEIEAFF. The CDR3 DNA is TGCAGAGCTTCGGCAGGGGGGGAAATTGAAGCTTTCTTT.

Concerning this clonotype: Its ends do not fully match the called genes, so a read error is possible. The genes are TRBV6-2 or TRBV6-3 and TRBJ2-1; the match to TRBD2 covers 8 bases. Germline CDR1 and CDR2: MNHEY and SVGEGT. The CDR3 spans 14 residues. As DNA, the CDR3 is TGTGCCAGCAGCGAGCGGGGGCGCGGCAATGAGCGGTTCTTC. The encoded protein is CASSERGRGNERFF.

This clonotype came up once. A junction end diverges from the germline sequence, so it may reflect a read error. This chain links TRBV29-1 with TRBJ2-4; TRBD2 matches at 7 bases. The assigned J gene may be wrong: the sequence end matches TRBJ2-1 better. The CDR3 totals 11 residues. The germline CDR1 and CDR2 sequences are SQVTM and ANQGSEA. The CDR3, as DNA: TGTGGAACCGGGACTAATCACATTCAGTTCTTC. It translates to CGTGTNHIQFF.

To note about this clonotype: Relative to the germline gene, one junction end is altered; a read error may explain this. V gene TRBV6-5 combines with J gene TRBJ2-7, with D possibly called TRBD1 or TRBD2 (5 bases each). The CDR3 runs to 15 residues. Germline CDR1 reads MNHEY; CDR2 reads SVGAGI. Here the CDR3 DNA reads TGTGCCAGTAGTTACGGGGCTGGACATGTTTATGAGCAGTACTTC. This encodes CASSYGAGHVYEQYF.